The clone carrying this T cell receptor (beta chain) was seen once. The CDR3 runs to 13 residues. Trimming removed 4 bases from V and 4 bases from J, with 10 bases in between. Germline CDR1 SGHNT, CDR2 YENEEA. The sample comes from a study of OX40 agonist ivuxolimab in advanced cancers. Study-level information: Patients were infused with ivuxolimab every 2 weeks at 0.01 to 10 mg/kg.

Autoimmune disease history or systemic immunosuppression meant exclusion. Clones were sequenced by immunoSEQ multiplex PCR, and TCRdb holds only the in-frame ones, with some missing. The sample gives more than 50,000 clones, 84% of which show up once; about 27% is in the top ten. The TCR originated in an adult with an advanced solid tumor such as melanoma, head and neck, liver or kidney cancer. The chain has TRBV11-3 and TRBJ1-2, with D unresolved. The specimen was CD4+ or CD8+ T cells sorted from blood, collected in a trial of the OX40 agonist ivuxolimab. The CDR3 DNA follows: TGTGCCAGCAGCTCATCGGATAGCTATGGCTACACCTTC. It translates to CASSSSDSYGYTF.